This TCR beta chain was sequenced for a study of chemoradiotherapy in HPV16-positive cancers. Note on this clone: What it binds is not known.

Notes on the study in general: HPV-specific T cells were functionally defined from only two HPV16-positive patients. HPV-responsive T-cell expansion during chemoradiotherapy was linked to improved recurrence-free survival in HPV16-positive patients.

The repertoire was sequenced with immunoSEQ multiplex PCR; TCRdb's copy has only in-frame clones and lacks some. The profile shows 12,000 to 15,000 clones, roughly 93% of them singletons. Germline trimming cut 5 bases from V and 3 bases from J; bases unmatched to any gene: 15. CDR3 length: 16 residues. The germline V gene encodes CDR1 SQVTM and CDR2 ANQGSEA. The specimen was blood, collected from a patient who underwent chemoradiotherapy. The J gene is TRBJ1-2, the V gene TRBV29-1, with 7 bases lining up with TRBD1. The clonotype was recovered from a human donor with HPV-associated anogenital cancer. CDR3 coding DNA: TGCAGCGTTATGCATCCGGGACAGCGTCGCGACTATGGCTACACCTTC. Amino acids: CSVMHPGQRRDYGYTF.